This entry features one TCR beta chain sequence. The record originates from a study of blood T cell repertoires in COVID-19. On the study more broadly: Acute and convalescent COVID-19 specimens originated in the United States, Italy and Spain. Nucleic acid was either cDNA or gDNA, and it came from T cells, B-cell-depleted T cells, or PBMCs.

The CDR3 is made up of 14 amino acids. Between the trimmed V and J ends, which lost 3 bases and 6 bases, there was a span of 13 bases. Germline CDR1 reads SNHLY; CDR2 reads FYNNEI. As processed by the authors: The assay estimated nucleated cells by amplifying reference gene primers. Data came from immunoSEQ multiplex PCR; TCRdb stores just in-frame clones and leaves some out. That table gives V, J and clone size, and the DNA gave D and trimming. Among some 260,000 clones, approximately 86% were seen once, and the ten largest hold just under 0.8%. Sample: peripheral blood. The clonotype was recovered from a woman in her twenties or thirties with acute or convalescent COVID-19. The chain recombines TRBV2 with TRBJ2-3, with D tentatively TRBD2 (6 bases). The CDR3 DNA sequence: TGTGCCAGCAGTGAGCGCGCGGGAAGTGATACGCAGTATTTT. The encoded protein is CASSERAGSDTQYF.